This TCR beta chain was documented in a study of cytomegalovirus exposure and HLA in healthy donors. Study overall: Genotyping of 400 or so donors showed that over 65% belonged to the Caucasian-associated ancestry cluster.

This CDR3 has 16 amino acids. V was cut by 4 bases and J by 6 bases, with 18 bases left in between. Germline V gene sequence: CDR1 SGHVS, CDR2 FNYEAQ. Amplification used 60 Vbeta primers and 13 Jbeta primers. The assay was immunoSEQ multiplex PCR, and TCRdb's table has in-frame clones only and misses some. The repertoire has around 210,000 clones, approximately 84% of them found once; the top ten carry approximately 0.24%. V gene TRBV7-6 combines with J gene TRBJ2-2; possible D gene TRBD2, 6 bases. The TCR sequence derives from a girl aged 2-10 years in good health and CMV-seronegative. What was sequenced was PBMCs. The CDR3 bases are TGTGCCAGCAGCTCCCGCGCTTCCGGGAGAGCCGGGGAGCTGTTTTTT. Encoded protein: CASSSRASGRAGELFF.